This TCR beta chain was documented in a study of cytomegalovirus exposure and HLA in healthy donors. These donors were members of the roughly 110-subject validation cohort, a group separate from the approximately 700-subject first cohort. The repertoire was sequenced with immunoSEQ multiplex PCR; TCRdb's copy has only in-frame clones and lacks some. In the table there are under 100,000 clones, more than 70% of which are singletons. Of note for this clone: Antigen: not known.

Points from the study as a whole: Some TCR beta chains (more than 150 of them) were listed as cytomegalovirus-associated. Rarity marked most TCR sequences, yet some public TCRs occurred in many donors. It was found in a later analysis that first-cohort TCR clusters tended to co-occur in the 100 to 150 validation repertoires.

The sample taken for sequencing was PBMCs. The clonotype was recovered from a woman aged 18-29 years in good health and CMV-seropositive.

CDR3 residues: CATSTLRGPNQPQHF. The CDR3 nucleotides read TGTGCCACCAGCACGCTTAGAGGTCCAAATCAGCCCCAGCATTTT. The chain has TRBV15 and TRBJ1-5, with D uncertain. In germline, CDR1 is LNHNV, CDR2 YYDKDF (reference sequence). This CDR3 is 15 amino acids long. Trimming shortened V by 4 bases and J by 4 bases, and 14 bases separated the two germline ends.